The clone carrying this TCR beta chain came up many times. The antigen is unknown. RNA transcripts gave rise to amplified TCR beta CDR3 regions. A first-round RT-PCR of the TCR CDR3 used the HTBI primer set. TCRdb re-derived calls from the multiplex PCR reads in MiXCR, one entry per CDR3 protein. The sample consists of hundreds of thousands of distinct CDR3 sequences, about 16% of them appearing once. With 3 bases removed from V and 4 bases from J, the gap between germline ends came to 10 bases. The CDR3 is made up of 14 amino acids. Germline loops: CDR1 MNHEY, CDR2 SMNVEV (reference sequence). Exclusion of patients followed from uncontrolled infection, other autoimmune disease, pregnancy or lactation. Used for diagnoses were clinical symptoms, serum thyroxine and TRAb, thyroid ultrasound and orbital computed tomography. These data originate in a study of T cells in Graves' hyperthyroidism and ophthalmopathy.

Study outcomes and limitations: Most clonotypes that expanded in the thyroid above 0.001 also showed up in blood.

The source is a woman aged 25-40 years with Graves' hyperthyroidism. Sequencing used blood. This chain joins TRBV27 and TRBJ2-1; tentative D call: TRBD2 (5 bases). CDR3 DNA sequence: TGTGCCAGCAGTTTCCCTGGCGGGTACAATGAGCAGTTCTTC. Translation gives CASSFPGGYNEQFF.